The rows below give T cell receptor beta chains drawn from one sample of a study of cytomegalovirus exposure and HLA in healthy donors. Only in-frame clones appear in the TCRdb table, and some are missing; sequencing was by immunoSEQ multiplex PCR. Of over 100,000 clones in the sample, 85% to 90% were seen once. The sequenced sample consisted of PBMCs. The receptors originated from a woman aged 18-29 years in good health and CMV-seropositive. Each CDR3 is given with its conserved first and last residue. Fields, in order: V gene, clone size, D gene, J gene, CDR3 DNA, CDR3 protein. D genes are given only for firm matches. Not every row has a clone size; where given, it reads once, few, many or a size class.

>TRBV2|-|-|TRBJ1-1
TGTGCCAGCAGTGACGGCAGGGCTACTGAAGCTTTCTTT
CASSDGRATEAFF
>TRBV19|-|-|TRBJ1-1
TGTGCCAGTAGTATCCCTCCGGGGACTGAAGCTTTCTTT
CASSIPPGTEAFF
>TRBV7-9|few|-|TRBJ1-2
TGTGCCAGCAGCTTAATGGGACAAAACTATGGCTACACCTTC
CASSLMGQNYGYTF
>TRBV7-9|-|-|TRBJ1-2
TGTGCCAGCAGCTTAGGGATTACAGGGTTCAACTATGGCTACACCTTC
CASSLGITGFNYGYTF
>TRBV4-3|-|TRBD1|TRBJ2-3
TGCGCCAGCAGCCTGGGACAGGCGTCCGAGGATACGCAGTATTTT
CASSLGQASEDTQYF
>TRBV7-9|-|TRBD1|TRBJ2-7
TGTGCCAGCGGAGACAGGGCCGACTTATACGAGCAGTACTTC
CASGDRADLYEQYF
>TRBV6-6|-|-|TRBJ1-5
TGTGCCAGCAGTTATTTTACACCCCTCAATCAGCCCCAGCATTTT
CASSYFTPLNQPQHF
>TRBV9|once|TRBD2|TRBJ2-5
TGTGCCAGCAGCTTAGGACTAGCGGGGCCGTACCAAGAGACCCAGTACTTC
CASSLGLAGPYQETQYF
>TRBV7-6|-|TRBD2|TRBJ2-1
TGTGCCAGCAGCTTAGTAACTAGCGGGGTCCTCCGGGGTGAGCAGTTCTTC
CASSLVTSGVLRGEQFF
>TRBV6-5|-|-|TRBJ1-3
TGTGCCAGCAGTCCACGGGGGGGATCGCGAAACACCATATATTTT
CASSPRGGSRNTIYF
>TRBV6-1|-|-|TRBJ2-1
TGTGCCAGCCTAGCGAGAACTTCTGACAATGAGCAGTTCTTC
CASLARTSDNEQFF
>TRBV7-9|-|-|TRBJ2-1
TGTGCCAGCAGCTTAAAGCCCGGCGGAAATGAGCAGTTCTTC
CASSLKPGGNEQFF